This note documents a single T cell receptor beta chain sequence. A much larger clone differs from this one at a single base, so this may be a read error. Together with a sample-barcoded 5' primer, a J-beta primer mix was included in a second PCR lasting about 7 to 12 cycles. TCRdb ran MiXCR on the 5' RACE reads and lists one entry per CDR3 protein. The sample lists approximately 810,000 distinct CDR3 sequences, more than 25% occurring once. The source of the sample is a study of blood T cells in healthy people across ages. Total RNA amounts of at least 5.5 micrograms were extracted per sample. From germline, CDR1 is SGHAT and CDR2 FQNNGV. The CDR3 consists of 17 residues.

The sequencing sample was made of blood. The rearrangement joins TRBV11-2 to TRBJ2-5, with 11 nucleotides matching TRBD1. The sequence was obtained from a woman over 75 in good health. For the CDR3, the DNA is TGTGCCAGCAGCTTAGGCGCCGGGACAGGGGGGAGGGAGACCCGGTACTTC. As protein: CASSLGAGTGGRETRYF.